The entry that follows covers one T cell receptor beta chain sequence. Its specificity is unknown. Other DNA sequences of this sample code for an identical CDR3. The V gene lost 2 bases and the J gene lost 2 bases, with 3 bases spanning the gap. This CDR3 has 12 amino acids. Germline V CDR1 and CDR2: MNHEY, SVGEGT. The repertoire was sequenced with immunoSEQ multiplex PCR; TCRdb's copy has only in-frame clones and lacks some. Of over 120,000 clones in the sample, around nine tenths were seen once. Second-dose intervals near 4 or 12 weeks were combined. This entry is derived from a study of T cell responses to AZD1222 COVID-19 vaccine. Study-level results: Repertoire sampling was restricted to post-peak T cell response timepoints. Seropositive at baseline were only a handful of AZD1222 recipients.

The sample was peripheral blood, taken 28 days after the second AZD1222 dose. The receptor was isolated from an adult who received the AZD1222 COVID-19 vaccine. V and J are TRBV6-2 or TRBV6-3 and TRBJ1-1; D unclear. The CDR3 sequence: CASSYPNTEAFF. DNA for the CDR3: TGTGCCAGCAGTTACCCTAACACTGAAGCTTTCTTT.